This T cell receptor beta chain emerged from a study of T cell clonotyping in hematopoietic cell transplantation. Remarks on this clone: No antigen is known for it.

Sequencing was performed with immunoSEQ multiplex PCR; in TCRdb, only in-frame clones are kept and a portion is missing. The table has some 1,900 clones, about 93% seen once; the top ten hold less than 3.5%. Documented time point: recipient sample about 28 days before transplant, after cytoreduction. V dropped 5 bases and J dropped 5 bases, with 12 bases sitting between them. The CDR3 runs 13 residues. Germline-derived CDR1 and CDR2 are LNHDA and SQIVND (reference sequence). Regarding the study as a whole: At the given depth, recipient repertoires were over 95% de novo clonotypes.

This chain links TRBV19 with TRBJ1-1; D is possibly TRBD1 (5 bases). The TCR comes from a woman in her forties or fifties with acute myeloid leukemia. Some clones in this sample may be carry-over from other donors' samples. Material: peripheral blood mononuclear cells, obtained before stem cell transplant. The CDR3 here is CASSVLWGTEAFF. The CDR3 DNA reads TGTGCCAGTAGTGTGTTATGGGGGACTGAAGCTTTCTTT.